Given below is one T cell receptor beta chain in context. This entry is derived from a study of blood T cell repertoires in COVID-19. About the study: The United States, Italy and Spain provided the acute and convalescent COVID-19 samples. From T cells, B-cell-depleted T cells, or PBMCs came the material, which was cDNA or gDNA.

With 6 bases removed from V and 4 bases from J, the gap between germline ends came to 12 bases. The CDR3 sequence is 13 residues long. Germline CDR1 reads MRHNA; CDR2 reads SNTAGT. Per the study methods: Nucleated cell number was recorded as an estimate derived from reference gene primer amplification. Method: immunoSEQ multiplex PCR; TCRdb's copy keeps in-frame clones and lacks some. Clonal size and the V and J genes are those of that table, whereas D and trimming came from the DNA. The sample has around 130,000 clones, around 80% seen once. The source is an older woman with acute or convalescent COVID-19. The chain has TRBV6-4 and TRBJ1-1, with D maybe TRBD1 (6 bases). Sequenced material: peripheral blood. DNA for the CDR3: TGTGCCAGCAGCAAACTACAGGGCACTGAAGCTTTCTTT. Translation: CASSKLQGTEAFF.